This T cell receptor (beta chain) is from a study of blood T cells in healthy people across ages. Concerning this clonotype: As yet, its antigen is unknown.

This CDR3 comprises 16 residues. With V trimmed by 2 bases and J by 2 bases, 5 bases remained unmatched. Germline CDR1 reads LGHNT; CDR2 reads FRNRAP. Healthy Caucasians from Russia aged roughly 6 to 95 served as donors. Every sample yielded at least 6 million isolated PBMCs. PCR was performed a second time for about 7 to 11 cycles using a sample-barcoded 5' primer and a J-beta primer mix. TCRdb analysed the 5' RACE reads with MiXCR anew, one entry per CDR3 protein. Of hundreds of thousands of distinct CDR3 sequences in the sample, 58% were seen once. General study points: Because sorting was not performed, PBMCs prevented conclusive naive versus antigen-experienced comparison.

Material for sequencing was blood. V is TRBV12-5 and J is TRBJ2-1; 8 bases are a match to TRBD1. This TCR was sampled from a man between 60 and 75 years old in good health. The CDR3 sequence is CASGLNPGGPYNEQFF. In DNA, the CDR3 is TGTGCTAGTGGTTTGAACCCAGGGGGCCCCTACAATGAGCAGTTCTTC. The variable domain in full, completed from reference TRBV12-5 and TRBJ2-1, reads DARVTQTPRHKVTEMGQEVTMRCQPILGHNTVFWYRQTMMQGLELLAYFRNRAPLDDSGMPKDRFSAEMPDATLATLKIQPSEPRDSAVYFCASGLNPGGPYNEQFFGPGTRLTVL.